A single sample is the source of the 32 T cell receptor beta chains below, sequenced in a study of T cell repertoires in cytomegalovirus infection. Via MiXCR, TCRdb re-called the reads, giving one row per CDR3 protein. Counted here are under 200,000 distinct CDR3 sequences, about a tenth occurring once; the ten biggest clones make up approximately 4.2%. The specimen was PBMCs. Receptor source: a human donor in good health (CMV status not recorded). Some clones in this sample may be carry-over from other donors' samples.

This clonotype appeared many times. The genes are TRBV5-1 and TRBJ2-1; 9 bases are a match to TRBD2. This CDR3 is built from 12 residues. V shed 6 bases and J 8 bases; nucleotides not matched to a gene: 3. Germline V gives CDR1 SGHRS, CDR2 YFSETQ. CDR3 sequence reads: CASISGSDEQFF. The CDR3 DNA sequence: TGCGCCAGCATTAGCGGGAGTGATGAGCAGTTCTTC.

In its sample, this clonotype was seen a few times. The chain is built from TRBV3-1 and TRBJ2-1, with TRBD2 matching 8 bases. The CDR3 is made up of 16 amino acids. The J segment lost 4 bases and the V segment lost 0 bases, leaving 5 bases of the junction unmatched. CDR1 and CDR2 (germline): LGHDT, YNNKEL (reference sequence). The CDR3 protein is CASSQDGASGYNEQFF. CDR3 bases: TGTGCCAGCAGCCAAGACGGGGCTAGCGGGTACAATGAGCAGTTCTTC.

About this clonotype: One base away lies a much larger clone, so this may be a sequencing read error. The chain carries TRBV7-6 and TRBJ2-3, with D perhaps being TRBD1 or TRBD2 (5 bases each). The CDR3 loop spans 14 amino acids. CDR1 SGHVS and CDR2 FNYEAQ come from the germline V gene. The CDR3 loop reads CSSSFGASTDTQYF. The CDR3, as DNA: TGTTCCAGCAGCTTCGGGGCTAGCACAGATACGCAGTATTTT.

This chain connects TRBV20-1 to TRBJ2-7; D remains ambiguous. Germline loops: CDR1 DFQATT, CDR2 SNEGSKA (reference sequence). The V end lost 6 bases, the J end lost 3 bases, and 18 bases lay between the germline ends. The CDR3 runs to 14 residues. CDR3 protein: CSARSPESYYEQYF. The CDR3 coding sequence is TGCAGTGCAAGGAGTCCGGAATCATACTACGAGCAGTACTTC.

This clonotype showed up just once. One end of the junction varies from germline; a read error may be responsible. CDR3 sequence reads: CGSSLAGYGYTF. The CDR3 region has the DNA TGTGGCAGCAGCTTAGCGGGGTATGGCTACACCTTC. The chain carries TRBV7-2 and TRBJ1-2; D not resolved. CDR3 length equals 12 residues. Germline CDR1 and CDR2: SGHTA and FQGNSA.

With regard to this clonotype: This sequence may be a read error, since a much larger clone differs from it by one base. The chain joins TRBV7-4 to TRBJ2-6; no firm D call. Germline CDR1 reads SGHVT; CDR2 reads SQSDAQ. Trimming shortened V by 4 bases and J by 0 bases, and 10 bases separated the two germline ends. The CDR3 contains 16 residues. The CDR3 protein is CASSSFVGSGANVLTF. The CDR3 region has the DNA TGTGCCAGCAGCTCCTTCGTGGGCTCTGGGGCCAACGTCCTGACTTTC.

This clonotype was counted between two and nine times. The J gene is TRBJ1-5, the V gene TRBV20-1; TRBD1 might be the D (6 bases). V was cut by 3 bases and J by 4 bases, with 10 bases left in between. Per germline, CDR1 DFQATT and CDR2 SNEGSKA (reference sequence). There are 13 residues in the CDR3. For the CDR3, the DNA is TGCAGTGCTAGCCTTGGACAGAATCAGCCCCAGCATTTT. Its translation is CSASLGQNQPQHF.

This clonotype came up many times. V is TRBV5-1 and J is TRBJ1-2, with 8 bases matching TRBD1. J lost 3 bases, V lost 5 bases, and 9 bases had no gene match. Germline loops: CDR1 SGHRS, CDR2 YFSETQ. The CDR3 extends over 15 amino acids. CDR3 residues: CASSRAGTGDYGYTF. For the CDR3, the DNA is TGCGCCAGCAGTCGGGCCGGGACAGGTGACTATGGCTACACCTTC. The full variable domain, with the rest looked up from reference TRBV5-1 and TRBJ1-2, is KAGVTQTPRYLIKTRGQQVTLSCSPISGHRSVSWYQQTPGQGLQFLFEYFSETQRNKGNFPGRFSGRQFSNSRSEMNVSTLELGDSALYLCASSRAGTGDYGYTFGSGTRLTVV.

This clonotype was counted only a few times. V usage is TRBV27 and J usage is TRBJ1-2; 12 nucleotides agree with TRBD1. The trim removed 5 bases at V and 8 bases at J, leaving 6 bases unmatched. This CDR3 is built from 14 residues. Germline V gene sequence: CDR1 MNHEY, CDR2 SMNVEV (reference sequence). The CDR3 bases are TGTGCCAGCAGTGCGGGGACAGGGGGCTACGGCTACACCTTC. It codes for CASSAGTGGYGYTF.

This clonotype showed up many times. This chain links TRBV7-8 with TRBJ2-7; 15 bases are shared with TRBD2. Trimming removed 5 bases from V and 2 bases from J; junction bases left unmatched: 4. This CDR3 region has 16 residues. From germline, CDR1 is SGHVS and CDR2 FQNEAQ. The CDR3 coding sequence is TGTGCCAGCAGCCCCTGGACTAGCGGGAGGGCCTACGAGCAGTACTTC. Amino acids: CASSPWTSGRAYEQYF.

J is TRBJ1-1 and V is TRBV6-1, with 10 bases lining up with TRBD1. The CDR3 runs 16 residues. V dropped 7 bases and J dropped 5; count of bases not matched to a gene: 13. Germline CDR1 MNHNS, CDR2 SASEGT. CDR3 DNA sequence: TGTGCCAGCAATTTAGACAGGGGGCAGGCGGAAACTGAAGCTTTCTTT. Protein product: CASNLDRGQAETEAFF.

The V gene is TRBV19, the J gene TRBJ1-1; TRBD1 might be the D (6 bases). From germline, CDR1 is LNHDA and CDR2 SQIVND (reference sequence). Trimming removed 3 bases from V and 6 bases from J, with 23 bases in between. CDR3 length: 17 amino acids. The CDR3 bases are TGTGCCAGTAGTATTCGGGGGGCGCGGAGTCATCAAGCTGAAGCTTTCTTT. Translating gives CASSIRGARSHQAEAFF. The whole variable domain, filled in from reference TRBV19 and TRBJ1-1, reads DGGITQSPKYLFRKEGQNVTLSCEQNLNHDAMYWYRQDPGQGLRLIYYSQIVNDFQKGDIAEGYSVSREKKESFPLTVTSAQKNPTAFYLCASSIRGARSHQAEAFFGQGTRLTVV.

Many counts were recorded for this clonotype. The gene calls are TRBV7-3 and TRBJ2-7, with D unresolved. CDR3 size: 13 residues. The V gene lost 5 bases and the J gene lost 4 bases, with 12 bases spanning the gap. CDR1 and CDR2 from the germline V gene are SGHTA and FQGTGA. The CDR3 loop reads CASSPTWGYEQYF. Written as DNA, the CDR3 is TGTGCCAGCAGCCCCACCTGGGGTTACGAGCAGTACTTC.

The V and J genes are TRBV24-1 and TRBJ1-5; D is possibly TRBD1 (6 bases). Per germline, CDR1 KGHDR and CDR2 SFDVKD. Trimming pared 4 bases from V and 6 bases from J, leaving 12 bases between. This CDR3 comprises 14 residues. CDR3 sequence reads: CATSEWGAVQPQHF. The CDR3 nucleotides are TGTGCCACCAGTGAGTGGGGGGCGGTTCAGCCCCAGCATTTT.

The genes are TRBV28 and TRBJ1-1; D remains unclear. CDR3 size: 12 residues. Deletions cut 2 bases from V and 7 bases from J, with 8 bases between. Germline CDR1 and CDR2: MDHEN and SYDVKM. This CDR3 is CASSLNGVEAFF. The CDR3 nucleotides read TGTGCCAGCAGTTTAAATGGGGTTGAAGCTTTCTTT.

This clonotype was detected a few times. The chain links TRBV30 to TRBJ1-6; unclear D gene. CDR1 and CDR2 (germline): GTSNPN, SVGIG (reference sequence). Trimming pared 0 bases from V and 5 bases from J, leaving 11 bases between. The CDR3 has 15 amino acids. This chain's CDR3 is CAWSVIVLDNSPLHF. CDR3 coding DNA: TGTGCCTGGAGTGTAATAGTGTTGGATAATTCACCCCTCCACTTT. Full variable domain (remainder filled in from reference TRBV30 and TRBJ1-6): SQTIHQWPATLVQPVGSPLSLECTVEGTSNPNLYWYRQAAGRGLQLLFYSVGIGQISSEVPQNLSASRPQDRQFILSSKKLLLSDSGFYLCAWSVIVLDNSPLHFGNGTRLTVT.

This sequence joins TRBV6-2 or TRBV6-3 and TRBJ2-3; tentatively, D is TRBD2 (6 bases). V lost 3 bases and J lost 6, with 34 bases in between. CDR3 length: 21 residues. Germline CDR1 is MNHEY and CDR2 is SVGEGT. The CDR3 nucleotides read TGTGCCAGCAGTTATAGAAGGGAGGCTAGGATCGCCGCCACAGGAGGGGATACGCAGTATTTT. It is translated as CASSYRREARIAATGGDTQYF.

This clonotype showed up just a few times. The chain joins TRBV28 to TRBJ1-5; 7 bases line up with TRBD1. The CDR3 sequence is 15 residues long. In germline, CDR1 is MDHEN, CDR2 SYDVKM. J lost 2 bases, V lost 5 bases, and 6 bases had no gene match. DNA of the CDR3: TGTGCCAGCAGTAAGGAGGGGGCGGGCAATCAGCCCCAGCATTTT. Translation: CASSKEGAGNQPQHF.

This clonotype was found many times. The chain couples TRBV7-2 to TRBJ1-1, with D unclear. Germline CDR1 SGHTA, CDR2 FQGNSA. This CDR3 is built from 14 residues. Trimming took off 5 bases at V and 5 bases at J, with 15 bases between the two ends. The CDR3 nucleotides read TGTGCCAGCAGCCTTAGGGATCTGCGGACTGAAGCTTTCTTT. Encoded protein: CASSLRDLRTEAFF.

This clonotype was seen more than once but under ten times. The chain is built from TRBV5-4 and TRBJ1-2; D call uncertain. CDR1 is SGHNT, CDR2 YYREEE, per germline (reference sequence). Trimming shortened V by 4 bases and J by 8 bases, and 9 bases separated the two germline ends. CDR3 length equals 11 residues. The CDR3, as DNA: TGTGCCAGCAGCGACATAGAAGGCTACACCTTC. Its protein product is CASSDIEGYTF. Full variable domain (rest looked up from reference TRBV5-4 and TRBJ1-2): ETGVTQSPTHLIKTRGQQVTLRCSSQSGHNTVSWYQQALGQGPQFIFQYYREEENGRGNFPPRFSGLQFPNYSSELNVNALELDDSALYLCASSDIEGYTFGSGTRLTVV.

The sample holds a few counts of this clonotype. This chain joins TRBV15 and TRBJ2-1; the match to TRBD2 covers 9 bases. The ends lost 0 bases at V and 6 bases at J; junction bases unmatched: 3. CDR3 length equals 15 residues. The germline CDR1 and CDR2 sequences are LNHNV and YYDKDF (reference sequence). CDR3 coding DNA: TGTGCCACCAGCAGAGATAGCGGGAGATCCAATGAGCAGTTCTTC. This codes for CATSRDSGRSNEQFF.

This clonotype was observed many times. The V gene is TRBV7-2, the J gene TRBJ2-1; TRBD2 matches 8 bases. CDR3 size: 15 residues. In germline, CDR1 is SGHTA, CDR2 FQGNSA. V dropped 7 bases and J dropped 5; count of bases not matched to a gene: 10. DNA for the CDR3: TGTGCCAGCAAGGTCACTAGCGGTCGCCACAATGAGCAGTTCTTC. Its protein product is CASKVTSGRHNEQFF.

This chain joins TRBV2 and TRBJ2-2, with unresolved D. The CDR3 is 14 amino acids. The V gene lost 4 bases and the J gene lost 7 bases, with 13 bases spanning the gap. Germline V gives CDR1 SNHLY, CDR2 FYNNEI. The CDR3 bases are TGTGCCAGCAGTGGATTCGGTGGGGACGGGGAGCTGTTTTTT. Amino acids: CASSGFGGDGELFF.

This chain joins TRBV6-4 and TRBJ2-1; D gene unclear. This CDR3 has 12 amino acids. Germline V CDR1 and CDR2: MRHNA, SNTAGT. With 2 bases removed from V and 6 bases from J, the gap between germline ends came to 5 bases. The CDR3 loop is CASSDDVNEQFF. In nucleotides, the CDR3 is TGTGCCAGCAGTGACGACGTCAATGAGCAGTTCTTC.

The rearrangement joins TRBV28 to TRBJ1-2, with D hard to call. This CDR3 spans 16 amino acids. The germline V and J ends were trimmed by 6 bases and 6 bases, with 23 bases remaining between them. Germline V gives CDR1 MDHEN, CDR2 SYDVKM. Here the CDR3 reads CASSRHERVNMHGYTF. CDR3 coding DNA: TGTGCCAGCAGCCGCCACGAGAGAGTCAATATGCATGGCTACACCTTC.

This clonotype appeared many times. The V call is TRBV12-3 or TRBV12-4, the J call TRBJ2-7, with 7 bases lining up with TRBD1. With V trimmed by 3 bases and J by 5 bases, 4 bases remained unmatched. The CDR3 has 13 amino acids. CDR3 amino acids: CASSFTGVHEQYF. DNA of the CDR3: TGTGCCAGCAGTTTTACAGGGGTCCACGAGCAGTACTTC.

CDR3 in DNA: TGCAGTGCTAGACGGTCGGGTCGGGGTGAAAAACTGTTTTTT. Encoded protein: CSARRSGRGEKLFF. The rearrangement links TRBV20-1 to TRBJ1-4; unclear D gene. The CDR3 is 14 amino acids. V was shortened by 2 bases and J by 7 bases, with 14 bases between the two germline ends. Germline loops: CDR1 DFQATT, CDR2 SNEGSKA (reference sequence).

This clonotype was observed many times. The chain couples TRBV7-2 to TRBJ2-3; D unresolved. CDR1 is SGHTA, CDR2 FQGNSA, per germline. CDR3 length: 14 amino acids. V was pared by 5 bases and J by 1 base, with 10 bases between. The CDR3 sequence: CASSRKEGTDTQYF. The CDR3 DNA sequence: TGTGCCAGCAGCCGGAAGGAAGGCACAGATACGCAGTATTTT.

The chain has TRBV6-2 or TRBV6-3 and TRBJ1-5; D unclear. The CDR3 consists of 15 residues. Germline V lookup: CDR1 MNHEY, CDR2 SVGEGT. V was shortened by 7 bases and J by 0 bases, with 13 bases between the two germline ends. CDR3 nucleotide sequence: TGTGCCAGCAAACTACAGCCAAATAGCAATCAGCCCCAGCATTTT. Its protein is CASKLQPNSNQPQHF.

This sequence joins TRBV6-2 or TRBV6-3 and TRBJ1-1; TRBD1 is a possible D gene (5 bases). V lost 8 bases, J lost 4 bases, and 20 bases lay in between. Germline CDR1 MNHEY, CDR2 SVGEGT. This CDR3 region has 15 residues. CDR3 sequence reads: CASLPLGGSGTEAFF. The CDR3 DNA is TGTGCCAGCCTTCCCCTTGGGGGGAGCGGCACTGAAGCTTTCTTT.

This clonotype was observed a handful of times. The chain joins TRBV6-2 or TRBV6-3 to TRBJ2-3, with D possibly matching TRBD2 (5 bases). V shed 0 bases and J shed 6 bases, with 10 bases lying between them. The CDR3 is made up of 14 amino acids. CDR1 is MNHEY, CDR2 SVGEGT, per germline. CDR3 amino acids: CASSYSGRRDTQYF. The DNA of the CDR3 is TGTGCCAGCAGTTACTCGGGGAGACGCGATACGCAGTATTTT.

The chain is built from TRBV20-1 and TRBJ1-1; a possible D gene is TRBD1 (5 bases). Per germline, CDR1 DFQATT and CDR2 SNEGSKA (reference sequence). The CDR3 spans 13 residues. Deletions cut 4 bases from V and 1 base from J, with 10 bases between. The CDR3 loop reads CSATKTGNTEAFF. The DNA for the CDR3 is TGCAGTGCTACGAAAACAGGGAACACTGAAGCTTTCTTT.